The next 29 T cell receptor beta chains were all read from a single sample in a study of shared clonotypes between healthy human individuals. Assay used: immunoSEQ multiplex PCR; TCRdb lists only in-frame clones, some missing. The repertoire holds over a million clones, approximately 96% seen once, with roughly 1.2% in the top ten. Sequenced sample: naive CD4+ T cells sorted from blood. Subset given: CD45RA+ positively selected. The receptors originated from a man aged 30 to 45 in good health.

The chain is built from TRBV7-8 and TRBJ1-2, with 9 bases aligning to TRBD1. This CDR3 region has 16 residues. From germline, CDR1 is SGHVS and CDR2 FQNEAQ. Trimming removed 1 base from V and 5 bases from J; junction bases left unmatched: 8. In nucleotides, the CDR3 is TGTGCCAGCAGCTTAGATGGGACAGGGACCCTATATGGCTACACCTTC. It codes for CASSLDGTGTLYGYTF. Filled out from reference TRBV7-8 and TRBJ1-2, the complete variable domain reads GAGVSQSPRYKVAKRGQDVALRCDPISGHVSLFWYQQALGQGPEFLTYFQNEAQLDKSGLPSDRFFAERPEGSVSTLKIQRTQQEDSAVYLCASSLDGTGTLYGYTFGSGTRLTVV.

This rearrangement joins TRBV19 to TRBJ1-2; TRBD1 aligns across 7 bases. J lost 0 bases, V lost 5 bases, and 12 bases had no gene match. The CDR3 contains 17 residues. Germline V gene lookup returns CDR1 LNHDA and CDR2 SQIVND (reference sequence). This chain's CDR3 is CASSGRDRTTSNYGYTF. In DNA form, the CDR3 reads TGTGCCAGTAGTGGCCGGGACAGAACGACCTCTAACTATGGCTACACCTTC.

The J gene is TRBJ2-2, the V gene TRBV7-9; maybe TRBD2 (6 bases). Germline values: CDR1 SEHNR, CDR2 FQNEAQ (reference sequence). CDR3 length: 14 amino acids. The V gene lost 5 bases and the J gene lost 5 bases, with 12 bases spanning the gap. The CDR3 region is CASSANGGTGELFF. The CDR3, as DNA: TGTGCCAGCAGCGCGAATGGGGGGACCGGGGAGCTGTTTTTT.

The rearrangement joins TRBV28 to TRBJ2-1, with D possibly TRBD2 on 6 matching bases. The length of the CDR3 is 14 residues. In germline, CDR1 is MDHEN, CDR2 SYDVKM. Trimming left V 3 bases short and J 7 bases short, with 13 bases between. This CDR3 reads CASSFDPLANEQFF. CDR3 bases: TGTGCCAGCAGTTTCGACCCCCTAGCGAATGAGCAGTTCTTC.

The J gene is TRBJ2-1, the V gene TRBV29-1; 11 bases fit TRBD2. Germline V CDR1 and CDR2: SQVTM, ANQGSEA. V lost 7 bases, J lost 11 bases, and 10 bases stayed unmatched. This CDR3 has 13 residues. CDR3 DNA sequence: TGCAGCGCCGTAGCGGGAGGGGCTAGAAAGCAGTTCTTC. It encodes CSAVAGGARKQFF.

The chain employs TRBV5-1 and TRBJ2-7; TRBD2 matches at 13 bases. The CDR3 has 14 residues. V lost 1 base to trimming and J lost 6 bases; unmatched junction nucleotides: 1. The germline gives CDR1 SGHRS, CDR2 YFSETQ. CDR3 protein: CASSLTSGRAEQYF. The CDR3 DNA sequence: TGCGCCAGCAGCTTGACTAGCGGGAGGGCCGAGCAGTACTTC.

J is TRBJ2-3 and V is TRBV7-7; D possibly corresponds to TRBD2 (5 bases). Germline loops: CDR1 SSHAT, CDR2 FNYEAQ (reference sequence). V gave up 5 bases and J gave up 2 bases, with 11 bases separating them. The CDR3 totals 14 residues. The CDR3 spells CASSQRGYTDTQYF. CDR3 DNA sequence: TGTGCCAGCAGCCAACGGGGTTACACAGATACGCAGTATTTT.

CDR3 in DNA: TGTGCCAGCAGCTCCCGATTTAATGAGCAGTTCTTC. Translated, it gives CASSSRFNEQFF. V and J are TRBV6-1 and TRBJ2-1, with no clear D. The CDR3 extends over 12 amino acids. The V end was cut by 6 bases, the J end by 7 bases, with 10 bases between. Germline loops: CDR1 MNHNS, CDR2 SASEGT.

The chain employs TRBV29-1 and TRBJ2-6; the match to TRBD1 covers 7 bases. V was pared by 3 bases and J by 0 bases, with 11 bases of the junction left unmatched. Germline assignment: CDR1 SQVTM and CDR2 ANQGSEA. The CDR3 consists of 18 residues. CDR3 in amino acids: CSVDAAPGQASGANVLTF. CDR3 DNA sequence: TGCAGCGTTGATGCGGCCCCCGGACAGGCCTCTGGGGCCAACGTCCTGACTTTC.

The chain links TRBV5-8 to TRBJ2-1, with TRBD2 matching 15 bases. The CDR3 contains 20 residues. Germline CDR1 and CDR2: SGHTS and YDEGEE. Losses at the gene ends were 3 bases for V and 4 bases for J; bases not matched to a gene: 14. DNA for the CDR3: TGTGCCAGCAGCTCTCGTCGGGGGACTAGCGGGAGGTTGCGATACAATGAGCAGTTCTTC. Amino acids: CASSSRRGTSGRLRYNEQFF.

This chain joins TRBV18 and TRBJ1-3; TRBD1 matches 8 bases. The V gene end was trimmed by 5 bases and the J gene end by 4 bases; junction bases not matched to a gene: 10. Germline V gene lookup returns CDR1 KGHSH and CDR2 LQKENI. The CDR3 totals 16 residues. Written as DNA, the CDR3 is TGTGCCAGCTCAAAGACTGGACAGGGAATCGGAAACACCATATATTTT. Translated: CASSKTGQGIGNTIYF.

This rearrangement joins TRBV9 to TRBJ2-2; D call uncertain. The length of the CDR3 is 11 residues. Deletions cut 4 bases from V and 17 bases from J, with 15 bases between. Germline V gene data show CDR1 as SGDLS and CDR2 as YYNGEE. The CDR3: CASSYVSPVFF. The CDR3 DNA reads TGTGCCAGCAGCTATGTGTCTCCGGTTTTTTTT.

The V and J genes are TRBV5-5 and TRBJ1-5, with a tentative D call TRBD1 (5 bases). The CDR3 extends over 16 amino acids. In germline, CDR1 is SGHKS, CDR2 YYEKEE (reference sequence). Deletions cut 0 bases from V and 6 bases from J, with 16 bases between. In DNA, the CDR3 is TGTGCCAGCAGCTTGGCCGACAGCTGGGTGGGTCAGCCCCAGCATTTT. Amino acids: CASSLADSWVGQPQHF.

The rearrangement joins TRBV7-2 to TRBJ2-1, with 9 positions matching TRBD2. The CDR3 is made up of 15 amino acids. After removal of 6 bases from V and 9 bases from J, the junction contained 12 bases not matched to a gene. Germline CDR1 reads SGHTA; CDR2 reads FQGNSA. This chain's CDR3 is CASSISGSPLFEQFF. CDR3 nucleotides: TGTGCCAGCAGTATTAGCGGGAGCCCTTTATTTGAGCAGTTCTTC.

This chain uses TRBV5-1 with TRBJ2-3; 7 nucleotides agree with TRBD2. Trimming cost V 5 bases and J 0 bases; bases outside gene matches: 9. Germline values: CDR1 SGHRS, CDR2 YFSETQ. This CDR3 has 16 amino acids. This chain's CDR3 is CASSSFKRGSTDTQYF. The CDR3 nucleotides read TGCGCCAGCAGTTCCTTTAAGCGGGGCAGCACAGATACGCAGTATTTT.

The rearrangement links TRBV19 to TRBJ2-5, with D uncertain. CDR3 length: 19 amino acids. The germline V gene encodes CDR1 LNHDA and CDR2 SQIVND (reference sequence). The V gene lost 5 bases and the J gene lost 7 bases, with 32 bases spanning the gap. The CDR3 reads CASSSRAVGLGGSRWTQYF. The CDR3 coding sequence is TGTGCCAGTAGTTCTCGGGCCGTGGGGTTGGGTGGTTCCAGGTGGACCCAGTACTTC.

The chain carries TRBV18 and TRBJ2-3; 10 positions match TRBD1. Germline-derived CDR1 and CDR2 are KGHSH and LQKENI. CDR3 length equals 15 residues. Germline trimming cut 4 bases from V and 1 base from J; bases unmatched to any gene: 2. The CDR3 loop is CASSLDRGGTDTQYF. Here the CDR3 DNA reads TGTGCCAGCTCACTGGACAGGGGGGGCACAGATACGCAGTATTTT.

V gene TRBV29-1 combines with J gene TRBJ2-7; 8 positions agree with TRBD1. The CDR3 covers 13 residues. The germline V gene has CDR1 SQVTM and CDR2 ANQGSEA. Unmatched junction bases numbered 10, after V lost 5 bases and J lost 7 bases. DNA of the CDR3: TGCAGCGTTTCCATGACAGGGGCGGGAGAGCAGTACTTC. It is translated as CSVSMTGAGEQYF.

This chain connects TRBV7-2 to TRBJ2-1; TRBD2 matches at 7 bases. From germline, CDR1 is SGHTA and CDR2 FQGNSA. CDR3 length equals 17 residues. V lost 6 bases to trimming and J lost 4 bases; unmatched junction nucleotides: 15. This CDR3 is CASRGLVGGSKYNEQFF. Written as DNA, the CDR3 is TGTGCCAGCAGAGGGCTTGTGGGGGGGTCGAAGTACAATGAGCAGTTCTTC. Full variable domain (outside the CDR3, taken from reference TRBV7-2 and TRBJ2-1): GAGVSQSPSNKVTEKGKDVELRCDPISGHTALYWYRQSLGQGLEFLIYFQGNSAPDKSGLPSDRFSAERTGGSVSTLTIQRTQQEDSAVYLCASRGLVGGSKYNEQFFGPGTRLTVL.

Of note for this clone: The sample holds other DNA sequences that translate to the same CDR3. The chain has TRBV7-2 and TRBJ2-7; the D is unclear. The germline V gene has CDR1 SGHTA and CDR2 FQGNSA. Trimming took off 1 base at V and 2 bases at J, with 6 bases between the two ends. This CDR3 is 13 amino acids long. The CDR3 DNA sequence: TGTGCCAGCAGCTTAGTGGCAGCCTACGAGCAGTACTTC. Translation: CASSLVAAYEQYF. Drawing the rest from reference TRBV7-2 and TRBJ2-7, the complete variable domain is GAGVSQSPSNKVTEKGKDVELRCDPISGHTALYWYRQSLGQGLEFLIYFQGNSAPDKSGLPSDRFSAERTGGSVSTLTIQRTQQEDSAVYLCASSLVAAYEQYFGPGTRLTVT.

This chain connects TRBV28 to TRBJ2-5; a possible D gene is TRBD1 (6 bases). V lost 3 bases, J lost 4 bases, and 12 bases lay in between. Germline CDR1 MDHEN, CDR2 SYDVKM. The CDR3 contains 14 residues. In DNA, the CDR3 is TGTGCCAGCAGTTTGGGGGCCAGGGTAGAGACCCAGTACTTC. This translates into CASSLGARVETQYF.

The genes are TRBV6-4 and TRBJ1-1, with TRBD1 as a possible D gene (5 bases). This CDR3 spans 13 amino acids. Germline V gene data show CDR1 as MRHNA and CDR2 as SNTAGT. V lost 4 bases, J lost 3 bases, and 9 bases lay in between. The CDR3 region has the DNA TGTGCCAGCAGTGTTGAGGGGCACACTGAAGCTTTCTTT. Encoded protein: CASSVEGHTEAFF.

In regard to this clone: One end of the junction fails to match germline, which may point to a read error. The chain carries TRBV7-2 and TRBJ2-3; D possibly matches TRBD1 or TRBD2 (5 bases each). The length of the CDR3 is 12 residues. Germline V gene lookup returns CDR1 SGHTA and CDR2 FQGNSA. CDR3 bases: TGTGCCAGCAGCTTGAGGCCGGGGCCGTCGGCATTT. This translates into CASSLRPGPSAF.

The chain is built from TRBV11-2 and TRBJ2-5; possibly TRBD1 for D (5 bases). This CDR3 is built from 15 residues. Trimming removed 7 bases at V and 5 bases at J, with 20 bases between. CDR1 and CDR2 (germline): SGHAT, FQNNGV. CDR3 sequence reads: CASTRTKINSETQYF. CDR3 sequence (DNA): TGTGCCAGCACCCGGACAAAAATTAACTCGGAGACCCAGTACTTC.

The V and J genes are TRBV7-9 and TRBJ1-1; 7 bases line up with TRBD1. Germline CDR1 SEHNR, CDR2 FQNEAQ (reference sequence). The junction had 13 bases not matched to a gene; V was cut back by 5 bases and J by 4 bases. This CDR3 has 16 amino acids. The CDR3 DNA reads TGTGCCAGCAGCCCCACAGGGGCCCTGTCTGGCACTGAAGCTTTCTTT. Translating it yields CASSPTGALSGTEAFF.

As DNA, the CDR3 is TGTGCCAGTAGTCATGGACAGGGAATGGATACGGCCTATGGCTACACCTTC. Amino acid sequence: CASSHGQGMDTAYGYTF. This chain uses TRBV19 with TRBJ1-2, with 8 bases fitting TRBD1. V lost 5 bases, J lost 4 bases, and 15 bases stayed unmatched. Germline loops: CDR1 LNHDA, CDR2 SQIVND (reference sequence). CDR3 length: 17 residues.

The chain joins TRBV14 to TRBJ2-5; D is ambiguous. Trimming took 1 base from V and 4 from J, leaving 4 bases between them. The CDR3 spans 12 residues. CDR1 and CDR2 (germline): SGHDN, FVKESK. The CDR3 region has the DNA TGTGCCAGCAGCCAAGCCGGAGAGACCCAGTACTTC. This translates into CASSQAGETQYF.

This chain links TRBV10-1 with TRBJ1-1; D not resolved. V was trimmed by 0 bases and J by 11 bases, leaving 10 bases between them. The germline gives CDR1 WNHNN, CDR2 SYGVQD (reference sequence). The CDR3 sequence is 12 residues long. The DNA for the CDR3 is TGCGCCAGCAGTGAGTCGGGGAGAAGGGCTTTCTTT. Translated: CASSESGRRAFF.

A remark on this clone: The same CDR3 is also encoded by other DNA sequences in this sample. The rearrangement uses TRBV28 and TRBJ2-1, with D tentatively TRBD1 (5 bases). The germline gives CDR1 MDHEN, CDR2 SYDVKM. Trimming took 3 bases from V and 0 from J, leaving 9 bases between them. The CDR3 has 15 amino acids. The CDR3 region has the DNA TGTGCCAGCAGTTTCTACAGGAGCTCCTACAATGAGCAGTTCTTC. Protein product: CASSFYRSSYNEQFF.